This T cell receptor beta chain was sequenced in a study of shared clonotypes between healthy human individuals. CDR1 is SQVTM, CDR2 ANQGSEA, per germline. The CDR3 contains 12 residues. Profiling relied on immunoSEQ multiplex PCR, and the TCRdb table lists in-frame clones only, not all of them. The table has more than 900,000 clones, about 84% seen once; the top ten hold 0.5% to 0.65%. The chain has TRBV29-1 and TRBJ1-4, with D maybe TRBD1 (6 bases). Sample: memory CD4+ T cells from PBMCs. Subset defined: CD45RA-negative fraction. The receptor was derived from a man in his late teens or twenties in good health. Some clones in this sample may be carry-over from other donors' samples. Here the CDR3 DNA reads TGCGGCGCGAAAGGGGGTAATGAAAAACTGTTTTTT. Amino acid sequence: CGAKGGNEKLFF.